This entry describes one T cell receptor beta chain. The data were obtained in a study of blood T cell repertoires in COVID-19. Overall study context: Specimens from acute and convalescent COVID-19 originated in the United States, Italy and Spain.

In the original processing: Amplification from reference gene primers served as the basis for estimated nucleated cell counts. Some clones are missing from TCRdb's copy, which holds only in-frame ones; the method was immunoSEQ multiplex PCR. The D gene and trimming were derived from the DNA, and the V and J assignments and clone size from that table. The sample carries approximately 89,000 clones, over 90% recorded once. This CDR3 has 13 amino acids. Deletions cut 7 bases from V and 8 bases from J, with 17 bases between. Germline assignment: CDR1 SNHLY and CDR2 FYNNEI. What was sequenced was peripheral blood. This chain uses TRBV2 with TRBJ1-1, with D tentatively TRBD1 (5 bases). This receptor was obtained from a human donor with active COVID-19. The donor label of this sample is uncertain. CDR3 coding DNA: TGTGCCAGCATCTCGGGACGGGGAGGGGAAGCTTTCTTT. It encodes CASISGRGGEAFF.